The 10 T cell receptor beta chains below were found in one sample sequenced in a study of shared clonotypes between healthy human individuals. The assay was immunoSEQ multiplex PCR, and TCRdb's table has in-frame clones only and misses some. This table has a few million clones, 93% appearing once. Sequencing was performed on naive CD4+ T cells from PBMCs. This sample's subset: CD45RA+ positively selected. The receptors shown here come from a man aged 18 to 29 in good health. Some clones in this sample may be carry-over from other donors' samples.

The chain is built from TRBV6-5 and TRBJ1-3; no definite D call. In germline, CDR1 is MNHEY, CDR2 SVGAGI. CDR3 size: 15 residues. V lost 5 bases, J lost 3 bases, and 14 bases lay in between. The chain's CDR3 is CASSGVSGIGNTIYF. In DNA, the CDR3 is TGTGCCAGCAGTGGGGTTTCGGGGATTGGAAACACCATATATTTT.

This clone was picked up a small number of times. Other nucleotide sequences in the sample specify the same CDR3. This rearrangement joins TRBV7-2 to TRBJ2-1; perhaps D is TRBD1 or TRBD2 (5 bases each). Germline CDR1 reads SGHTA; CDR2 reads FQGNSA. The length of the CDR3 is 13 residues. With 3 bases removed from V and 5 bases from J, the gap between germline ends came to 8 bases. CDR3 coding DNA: TGTGCCAGCAGCTTGGGACGGAACAATGAGCAGTTCTTC. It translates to CASSLGRNNEQFF.

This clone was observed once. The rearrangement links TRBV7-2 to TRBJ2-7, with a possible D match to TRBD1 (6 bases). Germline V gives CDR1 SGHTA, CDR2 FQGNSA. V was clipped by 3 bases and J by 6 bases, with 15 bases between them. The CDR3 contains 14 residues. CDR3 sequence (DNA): TGTGCCAGCAGCTTCCACCAACAGGGCCTCGAGCAGTACTTC. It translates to CASSFHQQGLEQYF.

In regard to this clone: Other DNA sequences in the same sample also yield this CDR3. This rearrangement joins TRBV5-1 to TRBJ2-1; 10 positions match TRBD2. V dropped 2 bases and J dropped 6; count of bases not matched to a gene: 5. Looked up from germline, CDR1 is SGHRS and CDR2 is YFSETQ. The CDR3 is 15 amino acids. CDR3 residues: CASSLSLAGVNEQFF. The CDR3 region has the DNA TGCGCCAGCAGCTTAAGTCTAGCGGGAGTCAATGAGCAGTTCTTC.

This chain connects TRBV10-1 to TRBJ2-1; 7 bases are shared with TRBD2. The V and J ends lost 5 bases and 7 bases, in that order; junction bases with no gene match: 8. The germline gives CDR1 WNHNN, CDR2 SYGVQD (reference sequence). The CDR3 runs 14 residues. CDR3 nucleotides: TGCGCCAGCAGTCTGGGCGGGAGCCGAAATGAGCAGTTCTTC. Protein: CASSLGGSRNEQFF.

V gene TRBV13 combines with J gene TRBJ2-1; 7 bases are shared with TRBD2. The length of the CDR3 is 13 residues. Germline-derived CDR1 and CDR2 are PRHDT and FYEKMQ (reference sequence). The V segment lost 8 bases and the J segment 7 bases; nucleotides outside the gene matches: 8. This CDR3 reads CASSGRERNEQFF. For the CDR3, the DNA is TGTGCCAGCTCCGGGCGGGAGAGAAATGAGCAGTTCTTC.

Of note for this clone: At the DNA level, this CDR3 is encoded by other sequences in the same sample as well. CDR3 residues: CASSLGERYEQYF. In DNA form, the CDR3 reads TGTGCCAGCAGCTTGGGCGAAAGGTACGAGCAGTACTTC. The rearrangement joins TRBV5-4 to TRBJ2-7; no reliable D call. This CDR3 spans 13 amino acids. Germline V gene lookup returns CDR1 SGHNT and CDR2 YYREEE (reference sequence). The V gene lost 0 bases and the J gene lost 4 bases, with 8 bases spanning the gap.

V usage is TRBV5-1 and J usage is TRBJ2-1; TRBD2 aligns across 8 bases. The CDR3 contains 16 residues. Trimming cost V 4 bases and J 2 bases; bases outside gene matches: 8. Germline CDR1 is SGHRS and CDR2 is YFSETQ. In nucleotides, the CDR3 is TGCGCCAGCAGCGCGAGCGGCGGGAGGACCTACAATGAGCAGTTCTTC. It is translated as CASSASGGRTYNEQFF. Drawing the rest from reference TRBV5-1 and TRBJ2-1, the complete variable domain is KAGVTQTPRYLIKTRGQQVTLSCSPISGHRSVSWYQQTPGQGLQFLFEYFSETQRNKGNFPGRFSGRQFSNSRSEMNVSTLELGDSALYLCASSASGGRTYNEQFFGPGTRLTVL.

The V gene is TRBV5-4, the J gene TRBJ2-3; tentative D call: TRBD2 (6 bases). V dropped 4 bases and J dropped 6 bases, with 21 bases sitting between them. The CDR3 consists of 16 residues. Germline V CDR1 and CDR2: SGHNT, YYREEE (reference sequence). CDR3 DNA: TGTGCCAGCAGCCACCGTGGAGGGGCAGGGTTCGATACGCAGTATTTT. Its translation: CASSHRGGAGFDTQYF.

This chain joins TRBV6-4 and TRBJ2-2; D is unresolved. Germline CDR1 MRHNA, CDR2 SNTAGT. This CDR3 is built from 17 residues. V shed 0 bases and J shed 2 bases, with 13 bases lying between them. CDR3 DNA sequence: TGTGCCAGCAGTGACTCCGAGGTGCCCAGTAACACCGGGGAGCTGTTTTTT. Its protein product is CASSDSEVPSNTGELFF.